These 29 T cell receptor beta chains were sequenced from one sample in a study of shared clonotypes between healthy human individuals. Naive CD8 cells, CD45RO-negative and positively selected for CCR7, excluded terminally differentiated effector memory CD45RA+ cells. The protocol was immunoSEQ multiplex PCR, while the TCRdb copy is restricted to in-frame clones and leaves out a portion. The sample carries around 2.1 million clones, around 93% recorded once. Sequenced input: naive CD8+ T cells from PBMCs. These receptors came from a man younger than 30 in good health. Some clones in this sample may be carry-over from other donors' samples.

The chain links TRBV7-9 to TRBJ2-7, with 9 positions matching TRBD2. There are 14 residues in the CDR3. With 6 bases clipped from V and 0 bases from J, the junction kept 3 bases outside the gene matches. CDR1 and CDR2 from the germline V gene are SEHNR and FQNEAQ (reference sequence). The CDR3, as DNA: TGTGCCAGCAGGGGAGCGGGAGGCTCCTACGAGCAGTACTTC. Amino acids: CASRGAGGSYEQYF.

With regard to this clone: In the same sample, other DNA sequences code for this CDR3. The rearrangement joins TRBV6-1 to TRBJ2-7; D is uncertain. The germline gives CDR1 MNHNS, CDR2 SASEGT. V lost 1 base and J lost 0, with 10 bases in between. CDR3 length equals 15 residues. The chain's CDR3 is CASSEGPGSSYEQYF. The CDR3 DNA reads TGTGCCAGCAGTGAAGGTCCGGGTAGCTCCTACGAGCAGTACTTC.

The chain links TRBV7-9 to TRBJ2-7; TRBD1 matches 7 bases. The CDR3 sequence is 13 residues long. The germline V gene has CDR1 SEHNR and CDR2 FQNEAQ (reference sequence). V trimming: 5 bases; J trimming: 2 bases; junction bases outside the gene matches: 3. As DNA, the CDR3 is TGTGCCAGCAGCCGACAGGGACCCTACGAGCAGTACTTC. Translation gives CASSRQGPYEQYF.

CDR3 loop: CASSLESSYEQYF. The CDR3 DNA follows: TGTGCCAGCAGCTTAGAGAGCTCCTACGAGCAGTACTTC. The V gene is TRBV11-2, the J gene TRBJ2-7; D gene uncertain. Germline V gene lookup returns CDR1 SGHAT and CDR2 FQNNGV. V lost 0 bases to trimming and J lost 0 bases, with 3 bases between them. The CDR3 is 13 residues long.

This chain links TRBV7-9 with TRBJ1-2; TRBD1 matches at 7 bases. Germline V gives CDR1 SEHNR, CDR2 FQNEAQ (reference sequence). V shed 4 bases and J 2 bases; nucleotides not matched to a gene: 4. CDR3 length: 14 residues. CDR3 nucleotide sequence: TGTGCCAGCAGCTACCCGGGACAGAACTATGGCTACACCTTC. Translating it yields CASSYPGQNYGYTF.

The chain carries TRBV6-5 and TRBJ1-1; possible D gene TRBD1, 5 bases. V was pared by 9 bases and J by 0 bases, with 8 bases between. Germline V gives CDR1 MNHEY, CDR2 SVGAGI. CDR3 length: 12 amino acids. The CDR3: CASRGLNTEAFF. Written as DNA, the CDR3 is TGTGCCAGTAGGGGCTTGAACACTGAAGCTTTCTTT.

V and J are TRBV9 and TRBJ1-1; 9 bases agree with TRBD1. The CDR3 runs to 12 residues. V was clipped by 3 bases and J by 9 bases; unmatched bases: 3. The germline CDR1 and CDR2 sequences are SGDLS and YYNGEE. Here the CDR3 DNA reads TGTGCCAGCAGCGGATACAGGGGGCAAGCTTTCTTT. Protein product: CASSGYRGQAFF.

The chain employs TRBV18 and TRBJ1-1; D unclear. CDR3 length: 15 residues. V was clipped by 5 bases and J by 5 bases, with 18 bases between them. The germline gives CDR1 KGHSH, CDR2 LQKENI. The CDR3 nucleotides are TGTGCCAGCTCATCGGACCGTTTCTTAGAGACTGAAGCTTTCTTT. Translating gives CASSSDRFLETEAFF.

The rearrangement links TRBV4-2 to TRBJ1-4, with TRBD1 as a possible D gene (6 bases). With 3 bases removed from V and 8 bases from J, the gap between germline ends came to 22 bases. The CDR3 is made up of 17 amino acids. Germline V lookup: CDR1 LGHNA, CDR2 YNFKEQ. CDR3 protein: CASSQAPEQGLEEKLFF. CDR3 bases: TGTGCCAGCAGCCAGGCACCTGAACAGGGACTGGAAGAAAAACTGTTTTTT.

The chain has TRBV30 and TRBJ1-1; tentatively, D is TRBD1 (5 bases). The germline V gene encodes CDR1 GTSNPN and CDR2 SVGIG (reference sequence). Between the trimmed V and J ends, which lost 3 bases and 11 bases, there was a span of 16 bases. The CDR3 loop spans 12 amino acids. The CDR3 bases are TGTGCCTGGAGCGCAAGGGGCATAGAGGCTTTCTTT. Amino acids: CAWSARGIEAFF.

This clone showed up just once. The rearrangement links TRBV30 to TRBJ2-3; tentatively, D is TRBD2 (6 bases). Germline CDR1 reads GTSNPN; CDR2 reads SVGIG (reference sequence). The V end lost 3 bases, the J end lost 2 bases, and 12 bases lay between the germline ends. There are 14 residues in the CDR3. Here the CDR3 reads CAWSRLANTDTQYF. The DNA of the CDR3 is TGTGCCTGGAGCCGGCTAGCGAACACAGATACGCAGTATTTT.

The chain combines TRBV7-2 with TRBJ1-1; D uncertain. The CDR3 contains 14 residues. In germline, CDR1 is SGHTA, CDR2 FQGNSA. V gave up 5 bases and J gave up 11 bases, with 21 bases separating them. This chain's CDR3 is CASSLPGSTPGAFF. The CDR3 region has the DNA TGTGCCAGCAGCCTCCCTGGTAGTACCCCTGGGGCTTTCTTT.

This clone has only one observation. The chain combines TRBV30 with TRBJ2-5; D possibly corresponds to TRBD2 (5 bases). Matching the DNA end better, TRBJ2-7 makes the J call doubtful. The germline V gene has CDR1 GTSNPN and CDR2 SVGIG (reference sequence). This CDR3 has 13 amino acids. Here the CDR3 reads CAWAPGISYEQYF. As DNA, the CDR3 is TGTGCCTGGGCCCCCGGGATTTCCTACGAGCAGTACTTC.

This clone was seen only once. The chain couples TRBV5-4 to TRBJ1-5; D is unclear. The V end was cut by 0 bases, the J end by 7 bases, with 14 bases between. The CDR3 loop spans 15 amino acids. Looked up from germline, CDR1 is SGHNT and CDR2 is YYREEE (reference sequence). Written as DNA, the CDR3 is TGTGCCAGCAGCTTGGACCTAGGAGATGAGCAGCCCCAGCATTTT. Its protein product is CASSLDLGDEQPQHF.

On this clone: This sample includes further DNA sequences coding for the same CDR3. The chain is built from TRBV7-9 and TRBJ1-2, with D tentatively TRBD1 (6 bases). CDR1 is SEHNR, CDR2 FQNEAQ, per germline (reference sequence). The CDR3 consists of 13 residues. The V gene lost 9 bases and the J gene lost 2 bases, with 13 bases spanning the gap. In DNA, the CDR3 is TGTGCCAGTAGTCGGGGACAAAACTATGGCTACACCTTC. Its translation: CASSRGQNYGYTF.

V gene TRBV5-1 combines with J gene TRBJ2-1, with unresolved D. CDR3 length: 12 amino acids. CDR1 and CDR2 (germline): SGHRS, YFSETQ. Between the trimmed V and J ends, which lost 2 bases and 5 bases, there was a span of 5 bases. This chain's CDR3 is CASSLTHNEQFF. The DNA for the CDR3 is TGCGCCAGCAGCTTAACCCACAATGAGCAGTTCTTC.

The chain uses TRBV27 and TRBJ2-2, with 9 bases that match TRBD2. Trimming removed 8 bases from V and 7 bases from J; junction bases left unmatched: 11. This CDR3 spans 15 amino acids. Germline CDR1 is MNHEY and CDR2 is SMNVEV (reference sequence). The CDR3 sequence is CASSWGVAGVGELFF. The CDR3 DNA follows: TGTGCCAGCTCCTGGGGGGTAGCGGGAGTCGGGGAGCTGTTTTTT.

The V call is TRBV29-1, the J call TRBJ1-2, with D unclear. This CDR3 has 13 amino acids. Germline CDR1 reads SQVTM; CDR2 reads ANQGSEA. Trimming cost V 3 bases and J 4 bases, with 12 bases left between them. This chain's CDR3 is CSVDRADPYGYTF. The CDR3 nucleotides are TGCAGCGTTGATCGGGCAGATCCCTATGGCTACACCTTC. Full variable domain (outside the CDR3, taken from reference TRBV29-1 and TRBJ1-2): SAVISQKPSRDICQRGTSLTIQCQVDSQVTMMFWYRQQPGQSLTLIATANQGSEATYESGFVIDKFPISRPNLTFSTLTVSNMSPEDSSIYLCSVDRADPYGYTFGSGTRLTVV.

A word on this clone: At the DNA level, this CDR3 is encoded by other sequences in the same sample as well. The gene calls are TRBV28 and TRBJ2-5; 7 bases fit TRBD2. The V and J ends lost 3 bases and 5 bases, in that order; junction bases with no gene match: 0. The CDR3 has 12 residues. Per germline, CDR1 MDHEN and CDR2 SYDVKM. CDR3 region: CASSFGGETQYF. The DNA for the CDR3 is TGTGCCAGCAGTTTCGGGGGGGAGACCCAGTACTTC.

CDR3 sequence: CASSFPLGASEREQYF. In nucleotides, the CDR3 is TGTGCCAGCAGCTTCCCCCTGGGGGCCTCCGAGCGCGAGCAGTACTTC. This chain uses TRBV11-2 with TRBJ2-7; tentative D call: TRBD1 (6 bases). This CDR3 has 16 amino acids. Germline CDR1 SGHAT, CDR2 FQNNGV. V was clipped by 3 bases and J by 6 bases, with 21 bases between them.

The J gene is TRBJ1-5, the V gene TRBV6-1; 7 bases are shared with TRBD1. The CDR3 totals 16 residues. The ends lost 4 bases at V and 0 bases at J; junction bases unmatched: 6. Germline V gene sequence: CDR1 MNHNS, CDR2 SASEGT. In DNA, the CDR3 is TGTGCCAGCAGTGCCATCAGGGGGGCTAGCAATCAGCCCCAGCATTTT. Translated: CASSAIRGASNQPQHF.

This rearrangement joins TRBV27 to TRBJ2-7; possible D gene TRBD2, 6 bases. Germline V gives CDR1 MNHEY, CDR2 SMNVEV (reference sequence). The CDR3 length is 13 residues. V gave up 5 bases and J gave up 6 bases, with 14 bases separating them. In DNA, the CDR3 is TGTGCCAGCAGTGAATACCAGGGAGGCGAGCAGTACTTC. As protein: CASSEYQGGEQYF.

J is TRBJ2-5 and V is TRBV18, with 11 positions matching TRBD2. This CDR3 has 17 residues. Germline CDR1 reads KGHSH; CDR2 reads LQKENI. V was clipped by 4 bases and J by 3 bases; unmatched bases: 10. The CDR3 coding sequence is TGTGCCAGCTCACTCACCTCGGGGGGACTAGCGGAAGAGACCCAGTACTTC. Translated, it gives CASSLTSGGLAEETQYF.

The chain couples TRBV27 to TRBJ2-1; the D gene could be TRBD1 or TRBD2 (5 bases each). This CDR3 region has 13 residues. Germline V lookup: CDR1 MNHEY, CDR2 SMNVEV (reference sequence). V lost 0 bases to trimming and J lost 10 bases, with 10 bases between them. CDR3 loop: CASSLSRGREQFF. CDR3 DNA sequence: TGTGCCAGCAGTTTATCGAGGGGTCGCGAGCAGTTCTTC.

The chain uses TRBV7-8 and TRBJ2-3; D uncertain. The V gene lost 5 bases and the J gene lost 2 bases, with 8 bases spanning the gap. Germline values: CDR1 SGHVS, CDR2 FQNEAQ. The CDR3 is 13 amino acids. The CDR3 is CASSVRLTDTQYF. In nucleotides, the CDR3 is TGTGCCAGCAGCGTCCGACTCACAGATACGCAGTATTTT.

The chain uses TRBV9 and TRBJ2-7; unclear D gene. CDR1 SGDLS and CDR2 YYNGEE come from the germline V gene. The CDR3 runs to 14 residues. Trimming shortened V by 0 bases and J by 5 bases, and 12 bases separated the two germline ends. The CDR3 coding sequence is TGTGCCAGCAGCGTAGCGGTGAATGGTCACGAGCAGTACTTC. Translating gives CASSVAVNGHEQYF.

This clone came up once. In DNA form, the CDR3 reads TGTGCCAGCAGTCCTCCCCGGGGATCACCGTTTTTT. It is translated as CASSPPRGSPFF. The chain links TRBV6-5 to TRBJ2-2; the D gene is possibly TRBD2 (5 bases). V was shortened by 5 bases and J by 16 bases, with 17 bases between the two germline ends. The germline gives CDR1 MNHEY, CDR2 SVGAGI. The CDR3 length is 12 residues.

This clone came up once. As DNA, the CDR3 is TGTGCCAGCAGCTTCAACAAGAATGAAGCTTTCTTT. This codes for CASSFNKNEAFF. This rearrangement joins TRBV5-4 to TRBJ1-1; D call uncertain. The CDR3 has 12 residues. V dropped 2 bases and J dropped 7 bases, with 9 bases sitting between them. The germline V gene encodes CDR1 SGHNT and CDR2 YYREEE (reference sequence).

V is TRBV30 and J is TRBJ2-5; 12 bases fit TRBD1. The J call may be in error: the DNA end matches TRBJ2-7 better. This CDR3 comprises 13 residues. Germline CDR1 and CDR2: GTSNPN and SVGIG (reference sequence). CDR3 amino acids: CAWSWDRGLEQYF. CDR3 DNA sequence: TGTGCCTGGTCTTGGGACAGGGGGCTCGAGCAGTACTTC.